Shown below are 24 T cell receptor beta chains from a single sample sequenced in a study of T cells in women clearing cervical HPV infection. Sequencing used immunoSEQ multiplex PCR; TCRdb keeps in-frame clones, though not all of them. This repertoire includes roughly 50,000 clones. The material sequenced was blood buffy coat. The receptors originated from a woman aged 18 to 75 with a cervical HPV16 infection that either progressed to CIN3+ or cleared (not recorded which).

As regards this clone: From the germline J gene comes the end of the CDR3, since the read stops 3 residues before it. This chain joins TRBV20-1 and TRBJ1-2; 9 bases line up with TRBD1. V shed 1 base, J shed 7 bases, and the junction held 10 bases outside the gene matches. The CDR3 runs to 15 residues. CDR1 DFQATT and CDR2 SNEGSKA come from the germline V gene (reference sequence). The CDR3 loop is CSARVPGDRERGYTF. CDR3 DNA (partial): TGCAGTGCTAGAGTCCCCGGGGACAGGGAACGTGGC.

About this clone: Germline and junction disagree at one end, which may indicate a read error. The CDR3 goes on 3 residues after the read ends, and that part is filled in from the germline J gene. This chain joins TRBV7-3 and TRBJ2-5; D tentatively fits TRBD1 or TRBD2 (5 bases each). CDR3 length: 14 residues. Germline CDR1 SGHTA, CDR2 FQGTGA. The sequenced CDR3 bases are TGTTCCAGCAGCTTACTAGGGGTGGGGGAGACC. It specifies CSSSLLGVGET. The full CDR3 protein is CSSSLLGVGETQYF. Filled out from reference TRBV7-3 and TRBJ2-5, the complete variable domain reads GAGVSQTPSNKVTEKGKYVELRCDPISGHTALYWYRQSLGQGPEFLIYFQGTGAADDSGLPNDRFFAVRPEGSVSTLKIQRTERGDSAVYLCSSSLLGVGETQYFGPGTRLLVL.

Details on this clone: The read terminates 3 residues before the CDR3 end, so the remaining end is supplied by the germline J gene. This chain joins TRBV6-2 or TRBV6-3 and TRBJ2-1; 11 positions agree with TRBD2. The germline CDR1 and CDR2 sequences are MNHEY and SVGEGT. J gave up 4 bases and V 0 bases, and 2 bases lay outside the gene matches. CDR3 length equals 16 residues. The part of the CDR3 DNA that was read is TGTGCCAGCAGTTACTCGGGGACTAGCGGATACAATGAG. It yields the protein CASSYSGTSGYNE. The entire CDR3 protein reads CASSYSGTSGYNEQFF.

Comments on this clone: The observed sequence ends 3 residues before the CDR3 terminus, with the missing tail filled in from the germline J gene. The genes are TRBV6-1 and TRBJ2-5, with no clear D. The V end lost 4 bases, the J end lost 3 bases, and 15 bases lay between the germline ends. Germline loops: CDR1 MNHNS, CDR2 SASEGT. This CDR3 contains 15 residues. CDR3 DNA, as far as it was read: TGTGCCAGCAGTGGACCCAATGGGCCCAAAGAGACC. Translation: CASSGPNGPKET. The entire CDR3 sequence reads CASSGPNGPKETQYF.

Of note for this clone: The CDR3 end falls 3 residues outside the read, so it is completed with the germline J gene. The chain recombines TRBV18 with TRBJ2-3; 13 positions match TRBD2. The germline V gene encodes CDR1 KGHSH and CDR2 LQKENI. This CDR3 has 16 amino acids. The CDR3 DNA, read in part, is TGTGCCAGCTCACCCGGGACTAGCGGGATCAGGGAGACG. Encoded protein: CASSPGTSGIRET. The whole CDR3 region reads CASSPGTSGIRETQYF.

As for this clone: The junction does not match germline at one end; this may be a read error. The sequence runs out 3 residues before the end of the CDR3; the remainder is reconstructed from the germline J gene. J is TRBJ1-6 and V is TRBV19; 12 bases align to TRBD1. There are 17 residues in the CDR3. The germline gives CDR1 LNHDA, CDR2 SQIVND (reference sequence). The sequenced part of the CDR3 DNA is TGTACCAGTAGTACTGGGGACAGGGGGCGCGGAGGTTCACCC. Protein sequence: CTSSTGDRGRGGSP. The CDR3 as a whole reads CTSSTGDRGRGGSPLHF.

As regards this clone: Read data end 3 residues before the CDR3 end; the end is taken from the germline J gene. This rearrangement joins TRBV7-8 to TRBJ1-2; D ambiguous. Germline V CDR1 and CDR2: SGHVS, FQNEAQ. The length of the CDR3 is 13 residues. CDR3 DNA (partial): TGTGCCAGCAGCCTTGTTACGTCAGGAGGC. Its protein product is CASSLVTSGG. The full CDR3 reads CASSLVTSGGYTF. Looking up the rest from reference TRBV7-8 and TRBJ1-2 gives the full variable domain: GAGVSQSPRYKVAKRGQDVALRCDPISGHVSLFWYQQALGQGPEFLTYFQNEAQLDKSGLPSDRFFAERPEGSVSTLKIQRTQQEDSAVYLCASSLVTSGGYTFGSGTRLTVV.

For this clone: The read ends 3 residues early relative to the CDR3; the germline J gene fills the gap. The genes are TRBV10-3 and TRBJ2-1; D is perhaps TRBD1 (5 bases). CDR1 ENHRY and CDR2 SYGVKD come from the germline V gene. V was shortened by 8 bases and J by 8 bases, with 10 bases between the two germline ends. CDR3 length equals 11 residues. The CDR3 protein is CAIAGIDEQFF. CDR3 DNA (partial): TGTGCCATCGCAGGGATCGATGAG.

For this clone: The read halts 3 residues ahead of the CDR3 end, with the missing end drawn from the germline J gene. V gene TRBV19 combines with J gene TRBJ1-1; no clear D gene. Deletions cut 5 bases from V and 0 bases from J, with 7 bases between. The CDR3 sequence is 13 residues long. CDR1 is LNHDA, CDR2 SQIVND, per germline (reference sequence). The CDR3: CASSSTLNTEAFF. CDR3 DNA (partial): TGTGCCAGTAGTTCAACATTGAACACTGAA.

A note on this clone: The read falls 3 residues short of the CDR3 end, and the missing part is taken from the germline J gene. The chain uses TRBV11-1 and TRBJ2-7; no reliable D call. V lost 2 bases and J 3 bases, leaving 8 bases between the germline ends. CDR3 length equals 13 residues. Germline CDR1 SGHAT, CDR2 FQDESV (reference sequence). The CDR3 DNA, read in part, is TGTGCCAGCAGCTTAAGCAGCGTCTACGAG. Encoded protein: CASSLSSVYE. The full CDR3 protein is CASSLSSVYEQYF. The whole variable domain, filled in from reference TRBV11-1 and TRBJ2-7, reads EAEVAQSPRYKITEKSQAVAFWCDPISGHATLYWYRQILGQGPELLVQFQDESVVDDSQLPKDRFSAERLKGVDSTLKIQPAELGDSAMYLCASSLSSVYEQYFGPGTRLTVT.

As to this clone: Coverage ceases 3 residues before the CDR3 finishes, and the germline J gene fills in the end. The rearrangement links TRBV11-3 to TRBJ2-7, with D possibly TRBD1 on 6 matching bases. The germline gives CDR1 SGHNT, CDR2 YENEEA. This CDR3 has 15 amino acids. V was trimmed by 0 bases and J by 4 bases, leaving 13 bases between them. The sequenced part of the CDR3 DNA is TGTGCCAGCAGCTTAGAAACAGGGCTTTGGTACGAG. It translates to CASSLETGLWYE. The whole CDR3 is CASSLETGLWYEQYF.

Note on this clone: The read finishes 3 residues shy of the CDR3 end, and the germline J gene is used to complete it. The J gene is TRBJ2-1, the V gene TRBV2; D possibly corresponds to TRBD2 (6 bases). V dropped 3 bases and J dropped 8 bases, with 17 bases sitting between them. Germline CDR1 SNHLY, CDR2 FYNNEI. CDR3 length equals 15 residues. The DNA read from the CDR3 is TGTGCCAGCAGTGACGTCTCTAGCGAGTCAGATGAG. This gives the protein CASSDVSSESDE. The entire CDR3 sequence reads CASSDVSSESDEQFF.

For this clone: The sequence runs out 3 residues before the end of the CDR3; the remainder is reconstructed from the germline J gene. The chain uses TRBV4-1 and TRBJ2-3, with D maybe TRBD2 (5 bases). V was pared by 1 base and J by 0 bases, with 5 bases between. The CDR3 spans 14 residues. CDR1 and CDR2 (germline): MGHRA, YSYEKL. This CDR3 reads CASSQVASTDTQYF. The CDR3 bases that were read are TGCGCCAGCAGCCAAGTAGCGAGCACAGATACG.

With regard to this clone: The read is 3 residues too short to cover the CDR3 end, so that end is filled in from the germline J gene. V usage is TRBV6-1 and J usage is TRBJ2-7; TRBD1 matches at 10 bases. The germline V gene encodes CDR1 MNHNS and CDR2 SASEGT. The J segment lost 2 bases and the V segment lost 0 bases, leaving 1 base of the junction unmatched. The CDR3 runs 15 residues. Incomplete CDR3 DNA: TGTGCCAGCAGTGAAGCGGGGACAGGGGCCTACGAG. Amino acids: CASSEAGTGAYE. The full-length CDR3 reads as CASSEAGTGAYEQYF.

Regarding this clone: The read is 3 residues too short to cover the CDR3 end, so that end is filled in from the germline J gene. The chain is built from TRBV6-1 and TRBJ1-2; weak D call: TRBD1 (5 bases). Germline lookup yields CDR1 MNHNS and CDR2 SASEGT. This CDR3 contains 16 residues. CDR3 DNA (partial): TGTGCCAGCAGTGAAGCGGGGACGGGACTTATCAATGAG. The encoded protein is CASSEAGTGLINE. The full-length CDR3 reads as CASSEAGTGLINEYTF.

Concerning this clone itself: The read comes to an end 3 residues before the CDR3 does, leaving the germline J gene to fill in the end. The gene calls are TRBV5-1 and TRBJ2-2; 15 bases are shared with TRBD2. Trimming cost V 5 bases and J 4 bases; bases outside gene matches: 15. This CDR3 has 20 amino acids. From germline, CDR1 is SGHRS and CDR2 YFSETQ. The CDR3 loop reads CASSFWTGGLAGGSTGELFF. The DNA read from the CDR3 is TGCGCCAGCAGTTTTTGGACGGGGGGACTAGCGGGAGGAAGCACCGGGGAG.

About this clone: The CDR3 end lies 3 residues beyond the end of the read and is filled in from the germline J gene. The chain has TRBV19 and TRBJ2-1, with D unclear. CDR3 length: 16 amino acids. Trimming removed 6 bases at V and 2 bases at J, with 17 bases between. CDR1 is LNHDA, CDR2 SQIVND, per germline (reference sequence). CDR3 bases read: TGTGCCAGTAGGTCCGATTCAGGCAAGACCTACAATGAG. Translation gives CASRSDSGKTYNE. The complete CDR3 reads CASRSDSGKTYNEQFF.

Worth noting for this clone: The read comes to an end 3 residues before the CDR3 does, leaving the germline J gene to fill in the end. The chain employs TRBV11-2 and TRBJ2-2; weak D call: TRBD2 (7 bases). The germline gives CDR1 SGHAT, CDR2 FQNNGV. The CDR3 contains 15 residues. V lost 3 bases, J lost 4 bases, and 12 bases lay in between. The sequenced part of the CDR3 DNA is TGTGCCAGCAGCTTGTGGGGGGGCATCACCGGGGAG. This sequence encodes CASSLWGGITGE. The full CDR3 protein reads CASSLWGGITGELFF.

CDR3 DNA, as far as it was read: TGTGCCAGCAGCTTGAGTGCGGATACG. Translating gives CASSLSADT. The full CDR3 is CASSLSADTQYF. This chain joins TRBV5-6 and TRBJ2-3; D remains ambiguous. The read ends 3 residues shy of where the CDR3 ends; the end is completed using the germline J gene. The CDR3 loop spans 12 amino acids. Germline lookup yields CDR1 SGHDT and CDR2 YYEEEE. Between the trimmed V and J ends, which lost 1 base and 6 bases, there was a span of 6 bases.

On this clone: The read falls 3 residues short of the CDR3 end, and the missing part is taken from the germline J gene. The J gene is TRBJ2-4, the V gene TRBV7-9; D perhaps matches TRBD1 (6 bases). The CDR3 has 13 amino acids. Looked up from germline, CDR1 is SEHNR and CDR2 is FQNEAQ (reference sequence). The CDR3 region is CASSLGTRDNQYF. The CDR3 DNA, read in part, is TGTGCCAGCAGCTTGGGGACACGGGATAAT.

Comments on this clone: The CDR3 end falls 3 residues outside the read, so it is completed with the germline J gene. The J gene is TRBJ1-4, the V gene TRBV7-9; 8 bases map to TRBD1. V was pared by 5 bases and J by 6 bases, with 8 bases of the junction left unmatched. The germline CDR1 and CDR2 sequences are SEHNR and FQNEAQ (reference sequence). The CDR3 consists of 15 residues. The CDR3 protein is CASSPRTGPYEKLFF. The part of the CDR3 DNA that was read is TGTGCCAGCAGCCCCCGGACAGGGCCCTATGAAAAA. The whole variable domain, remainder taken from reference TRBV7-9 and TRBJ1-4, is DTGVSQNPRHKITKRGQNVTFRCDPISEHNRLYWYRQTLGQGPEFLTYFQNEAQLEKSRLLSDRFSAERPKGSFSTLEIQRTEQGDSAMYLCASSPRTGPYEKLFFGSGTQLSVL.

Turning to this clone: With the read ending 3 residues before the CDR3 end, the germline J gene is used to fill in that end. The chain employs TRBV30 and TRBJ2-3; D is unclear. This CDR3 is 13 amino acids long. In germline, CDR1 is GTSNPN, CDR2 SVGIG (reference sequence). The sequenced part of the CDR3 DNA is TGTGCCTGGAGTGTTGGCAGCGATCAGCCG. It is translated as CAWSVGSDQP. The full-length CDR3 reads as CAWSVGSDQPQYF.

Points on this clone: The DNA ends 3 residues before the CDR3 does, and the rest of the CDR3 is filled in from the germline J gene. The chain combines TRBV11-3 with TRBJ2-3, with TRBD2 matching 7 bases. The germline V gene encodes CDR1 SGHNT and CDR2 YENEEA. The CDR3 runs 13 residues. CDR3: CASSLRGGETQYF. The part of the CDR3 DNA that was read is TGTGCCAGCAGCTTACGTGGGGGGGAGACG.

Notes on this clone: The DNA ends 3 residues before the CDR3 does, and the rest of the CDR3 is filled in from the germline J gene. J is TRBJ2-1 and V is TRBV5-1, with 8 bases aligning to TRBD1. This CDR3 contains 16 residues. CDR1 and CDR2 from the germline V gene are SGHRS and YFSETQ. V shed 0 bases and J 3 bases; nucleotides not matched to a gene: 5. The DNA read from the CDR3 is TGCGCCAGCAGCTTGGTTCGAGACAGGGGCTACAATGAG. Its protein product is CASSLVRDRGYNE. The entire CDR3 sequence reads CASSLVRDRGYNEQFF. The entire variable domain, with the rest obtained from reference TRBV5-1 and TRBJ2-1, is as follows: KAGVTQTPRYLIKTRGQQVTLSCSPISGHRSVSWYQQTPGQGLQFLFEYFSETQRNKGNFPGRFSGRQFSNSRSEMNVSTLELGDSALYLCASSLVRDRGYNEQFFGPGTRLTVL.